The 20 T cell receptor beta chains below all came from one sample that was sequenced in a study of T cells in Graves' hyperthyroidism and ophthalmopathy. Amplified TCR beta CDR3 regions came from RNA transcripts. Carried out on the TCR CDR3, a first-round RT-PCR used the HTBI primer set. TCRdb re-called the multiplex PCR reads with MiXCR, one entry per CDR3 protein. Here the sample spans about 580,000 distinct CDR3 sequences, more than 11% being singletons. Sequenced material: blood. All receptors come from a woman aged 30 to 39 with Graves' hyperthyroidism that later progressed to Graves' ophthalmopathy.

The table lists this clonotype with a few counts. The chain links TRBV24-1 to TRBJ1-2, with TRBD1 identical over 7 bases. Germline assignment: CDR1 KGHDR and CDR2 SFDVKD. The J segment lost 6 bases and the V segment lost 4 bases, leaving 7 bases of the junction unmatched. This CDR3 comprises 14 residues. CDR3 in DNA: TGTGCCACCAGTGACGTGGACAGGATCGATGGCTACACCTTC. Protein: CATSDVDRIDGYTF.

This clonotype was counted only a few times. The chain employs TRBV27 and TRBJ1-6; D may be TRBD1 (5 bases). Between the trimmed V and J ends, which lost 3 bases and 7 bases, there was a span of 16 bases. The CDR3 runs to 16 residues. Germline V gene lookup returns CDR1 MNHEY and CDR2 SMNVEV (reference sequence). The CDR3 here is CASSFGGVERNSPLHF. As DNA, the CDR3 is TGTGCCAGCAGTTTCGGGGGGGTGGAGAGGAATTCACCCCTCCACTTT.

Only a few counts were recorded for this clonotype. The V gene is TRBV27, the J gene TRBJ1-1; D ambiguous. The V end was cut by 5 bases, the J end by 1 base, with 11 bases between. Germline V gene lookup returns CDR1 MNHEY and CDR2 SMNVEV (reference sequence). The CDR3 length is 14 residues. CDR3 in DNA: TGTGCCAGCAGTCCAGAGTCGGCGAACACTGAAGCTTTCTTT. Amino acid sequence: CASSPESANTEAFF.

A few counts support this clonotype. The rearrangement joins TRBV20-1 to TRBJ2-7; D ambiguous. V shed 6 bases and J shed 0 bases, with 12 bases lying between them. In germline, CDR1 is DFQATT, CDR2 SNEGSKA (reference sequence). The CDR3 consists of 13 residues. The CDR3 DNA is TGCAGTGCGCGGCAATCAGCCTCCTACGAGCAGTACTTC. Its translation: CSARQSASYEQYF.

The chain couples TRBV10-3 to TRBJ1-1; tentative D call: TRBD1 (6 bases). V was pared by 11 bases and J by 1 base, with 14 bases between. The CDR3 is 13 residues long. Germline V lookup: CDR1 ENHRY, CDR2 SYGVKD. CDR3 loop: CAARGRTNTEAFF. CDR3 sequence (DNA): TGTGCCGCTAGGGGGAGAACGAACACTGAAGCTTTCTTT.

This clonotype was detected only a few times. The CDR3 protein is CASSFSEGGEQYF. CDR3 nucleotide sequence: TGTGCCAGCAGCTTCTCTGAAGGGGGCGAGCAGTACTTC. This chain uses TRBV7-3 with TRBJ2-7; possibly TRBD1 for D (6 bases). The germline gives CDR1 SGHTA, CDR2 FQGTGA. The V end lost 3 bases, the J end lost 6 bases, and 12 bases lay between the germline ends. The length of the CDR3 is 13 residues.

This clonotype was recorded a few times. The chain has TRBV24-1 and TRBJ2-2; possible D gene TRBD2, 6 bases. The CDR3 extends over 15 amino acids. Per germline, CDR1 KGHDR and CDR2 SFDVKD. V lost 3 bases, J lost 6 bases, and 13 bases lay in between. The CDR3 is CATSDNGEDAGELFF. The CDR3 bases are TGTGCCACCAGTGATAATGGGGAGGACGCCGGGGAGCTGTTTTTT.

V and J are TRBV19 and TRBJ1-2; D gene unclear. CDR3 length: 12 amino acids. Germline assignment: CDR1 LNHDA and CDR2 SQIVND (reference sequence). The V end was cut by 7 bases, the J end by 4 bases, with 10 bases between. CDR3 nucleotides: TGTGCCAGTAAGAAGTCTACCTATGGCTACACCTTC. Translating it yields CASKKSTYGYTF.

This clonotype was recorded at least ten times. The rearrangement links TRBV7-9 to TRBJ2-2; D possibly corresponds to TRBD2 (7 bases). CDR1 SEHNR and CDR2 FQNEAQ come from the germline V gene (reference sequence). The CDR3 has 16 amino acids. Trimming pared 4 bases from V and 11 bases from J, leaving 23 bases between. CDR3 residues: CASSSPKGGGPSELFF. The CDR3 bases are TGTGCCAGCAGCTCACCCAAGGGAGGGGGGCCATCAGAGCTGTTTTTT. The entire variable domain, with the rest obtained from reference TRBV7-9 and TRBJ2-2, is as follows: DTGVSQNPRHKITKRGQNVTFRCDPISEHNRLYWYRQTLGQGPEFLTYFQNEAQLEKSRLLSDRFSAERPKGSFSTLEIQRTEQGDSAMYLCASSSPKGGGPSELFFGEGSRLTVL.

This clonotype has just a few counts. The J gene is TRBJ2-1, the V gene TRBV20-1, with D perhaps TRBD1 or TRBD2 (5 bases each). The germline CDR1 and CDR2 sequences are DFQATT and SNEGSKA (reference sequence). Trimming left V 0 bases short and J 8 bases short, with 11 bases between. This CDR3 has 13 amino acids. The CDR3 DNA reads TGCAGTGCTAGAGATCCAGGGACCGATGAGCAGTTCTTC. Translating gives CSARDPGTDEQFF.

To note about this clonotype: This may stem from a read error, because a much larger clone lies one nucleotide away. The chain is built from TRBV30 and TRBJ2-7, with a possible D match to TRBD1 (6 bases). The V gene lost 6 bases and the J gene lost 5 bases, with 17 bases spanning the gap. The CDR3 is made up of 13 amino acids. Germline CDR1 and CDR2: GTSNPN and SVGIG (reference sequence). The chain's CDR3 is CACTRGSLNEQYF. Written as DNA, the CDR3 is TGTGCCTGTACCAGGGGATCCCTCAACGAGCAGTACTTC.

This clonotype has a count of ten or more. This sequence joins TRBV6-1 and TRBJ2-7; TRBD1 agrees at 10 bases. Per the germline V gene, CDR1 is MNHNS and CDR2 is SASEGT. The CDR3 consists of 13 residues. The trim removed 7 bases at V and 5 bases at J, leaving 5 bases unmatched. CDR3 DNA: TGTGCCAGCACCCGGGACAGGGGTGACGAGCAGTACTTC. Protein product: CASTRDRGDEQYF.

This clonotype was observed a handful of times. This chain joins TRBV25-1 and TRBJ1-2; D is unresolved. V lost 3 bases and J lost 9, with 11 bases in between. This CDR3 is built from 12 residues. CDR1 is MGHDK, CDR2 SYGVNS, per germline. CDR3 in amino acids: CASSDFQDCYTF. The CDR3, as DNA: TGTGCCAGCAGTGACTTCCAGGACTGCTACACCTTC.

For the CDR3, the DNA is TGTGCCAGCAGTAACCCAGGGAAGGGCACTGAAGCTTTCTTT. Translating it yields CASSNPGKGTEAFF. The chain recombines TRBV2 with TRBJ1-1; tentatively, D is TRBD1 (5 bases). The CDR3 runs to 14 residues. Germline V lookup: CDR1 SNHLY, CDR2 FYNNEI. V was cut by 5 bases and J by 4 bases, with 14 bases left in between.

This clonotype was recorded many times. This chain uses TRBV25-1 with TRBJ2-1; D is unclear. Trimming took off 6 bases at V and 5 bases at J, with 5 bases between the two ends. The CDR3 totals 11 residues. From germline, CDR1 is MGHDK and CDR2 SYGVNS. The CDR3 reads CASRQNNEQFF. In DNA, the CDR3 is TGTGCCAGCAGACAGAACAATGAGCAGTTCTTC.

This clonotype was detected ten times or more. The CDR3 region has the DNA TGTGCCAGCAGATTTGGGACTGAAGCTTTCTTT. This encodes CASRFGTEAFF. The rearrangement joins TRBV7-9 to TRBJ1-1; no clear D. The CDR3 extends over 11 amino acids. V was clipped by 6 bases and J by 5 bases, with 7 bases between them. Germline CDR1 is SEHNR and CDR2 is FQNEAQ (reference sequence).

This clonotype appeared a few times. Being one base from a much bigger clone, this may be a read error. This sequence joins TRBV7-9 and TRBJ1-4; no clear D. Germline V lookup: CDR1 SEHNR, CDR2 FQNEAQ (reference sequence). The length of the CDR3 is 14 residues. CDR3 nucleotides: TGTGCCAGCAGCTTACGGGGATTGGGTGAAAAACTGCTTTTT. It yields the protein CASSLRGLGEKLLF.

The rearrangement links TRBV6-1 to TRBJ2-7; D possibly corresponds to TRBD2 (5 bases). Per germline, CDR1 MNHNS and CDR2 SASEGT. V lost 7 bases and J lost 0, with 13 bases in between. CDR3 length: 14 residues. CDR3 protein: CASTAGTSSYEQYF. The CDR3 DNA reads as TGTGCCAGCACAGCTGGAACTAGCTCCTACGAGCAGTACTTC.

This clonotype came up many times. The chain links TRBV6-6 to TRBJ2-1; D is possibly TRBD1 or TRBD2 (5 bases each). This CDR3 contains 15 residues. The V and J ends lost 0 bases and 6 bases respectively, with 12 bases between them. Germline loops: CDR1 MNHNY, CDR2 SVGAGI (reference sequence). DNA for the CDR3: TGTGCCAGCAGTTACTCTTGGGGTGGGGGCAATGAGCAGTTCTTC. As protein: CASSYSWGGGNEQFF.

The chain uses TRBV15 and TRBJ2-1; 13 bases map to TRBD2. The CDR3 spans 17 residues. CDR1 is LNHNV and CDR2 is YYDKDF in the germline V gene (reference sequence). V shed 3 bases and J 4 bases; nucleotides not matched to a gene: 6. CDR3 in amino acids: CATSSFSGLAGYNEQFF. The CDR3 DNA reads as TGTGCCACCAGCAGCTTTTCGGGACTAGCGGGGTACAATGAGCAGTTCTTC.